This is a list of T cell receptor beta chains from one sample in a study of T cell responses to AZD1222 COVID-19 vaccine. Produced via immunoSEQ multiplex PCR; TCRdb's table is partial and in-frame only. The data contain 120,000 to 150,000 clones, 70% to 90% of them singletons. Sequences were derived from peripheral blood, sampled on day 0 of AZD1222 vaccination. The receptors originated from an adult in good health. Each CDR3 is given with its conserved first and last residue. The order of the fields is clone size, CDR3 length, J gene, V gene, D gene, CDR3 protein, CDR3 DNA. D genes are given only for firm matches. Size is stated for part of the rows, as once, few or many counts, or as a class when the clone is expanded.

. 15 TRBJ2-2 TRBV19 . CATRRQGPRTGELFF TGTGCCACCCGGCGCCAGGGCCCCAGGACCGGGGAGCTGTTTTTT
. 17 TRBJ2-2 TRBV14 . CASSQGAGGTNTGELFF TGTGCCAGCAGCCAAGGGGCTGGCGGGACGAACACCGGGGAGCTGTTTTTT
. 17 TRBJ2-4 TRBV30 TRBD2 CAWSRTSGGSAKNIQYF TGTGCCTGGAGTCGGACTAGCGGGGGTTCAGCCAAAAACATTCAGTACTTC
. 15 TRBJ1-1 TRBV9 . CASSVAGRGNTEAFF TGTGCCAGCAGCGTCGCCGGACGGGGGAACACTGAAGCTTTCTTT
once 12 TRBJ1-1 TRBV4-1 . CASSLTGTEAFF TGCGCCAGCAGCCTCACAGGGACTGAAGCTTTCTTT
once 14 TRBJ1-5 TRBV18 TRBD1 CASSPGQVREPQHF TGTGCCAGCTCACCAGGACAGGTCAGGGAGCCCCAGCATTTT
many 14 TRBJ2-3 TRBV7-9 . CASSSWGGTDTQYF TGTGCCAGCAGCTCCTGGGGGGGCACAGATACGCAGTATTTT
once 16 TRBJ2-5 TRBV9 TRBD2 CASSAPSGRNQETQYF TGTGCCAGCAGCGCGCCTAGCGGGAGGAACCAAGAGACCCAGTACTTC
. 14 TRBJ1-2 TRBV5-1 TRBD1 CASSSAGGSYGYTF TGCGCCAGCAGCTCGGCAGGGGGCAGCTATGGCTACACCTTC
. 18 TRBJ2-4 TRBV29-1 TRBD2 CSVELKRGLAVAKNIQYF TGCAGCGTTGAGTTAAAAAGGGGACTAGCGGTTGCCAAAAACATTCAGTACTTC
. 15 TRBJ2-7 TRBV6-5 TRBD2 CASSLLAGGPHEQYF TGTGCCAGCAGCCTTCTAGCGGGAGGCCCCCACGAGCAGTACTTC
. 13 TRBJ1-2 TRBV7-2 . CASSLELGRGYTF TGTGCCAGCAGCTTAGAGTTAGGGAGAGGCTACACCTTC
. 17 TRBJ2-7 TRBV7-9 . CASSLLSRGHPNYEQYF TGTGCCAGCAGCTTACTATCTCGGGGACACCCTAACTACGAGCAGTACTTC
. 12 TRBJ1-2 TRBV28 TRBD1 CASGLQGYGYTF TGTGCCAGCGGATTACAGGGGTATGGCTACACCTTC
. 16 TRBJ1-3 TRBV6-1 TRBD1 CASSAPRDSSGNTIYF TGTGCCAGCAGTGCTCCCCGGGACAGCTCTGGAAACACCATATATTTT
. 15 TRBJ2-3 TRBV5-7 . CASRSEGGKEDTQYF TGTGCCAGCAGGAGTGAGGGCGGGAAGGAAGATACGCAGTATTTT
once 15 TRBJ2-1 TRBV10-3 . CAISDPGRPSNEQFF TGTGCCATCAGTGACCCGGGACGCCCTTCGAATGAGCAGTTCTTC
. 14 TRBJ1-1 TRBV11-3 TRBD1 CASSGQGAGTEAFF TGTGCCAGCAGCGGACAGGGGGCAGGCACTGAAGCTTTCTTT
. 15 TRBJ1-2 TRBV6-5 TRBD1 CASRKEQGGNYGYTF TGTGCCAGCAGAAAAGAACAGGGGGGGAACTATGGCTACACCTTC
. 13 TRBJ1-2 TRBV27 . CASSSSTRDGYTF TGTGCCAGCAGTTCCTCCACCAGGGATGGCTACACCTTC
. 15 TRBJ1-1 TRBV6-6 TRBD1 CASREDGTGGTEAFF TGTGCCAGCAGGGAGGACGGGACAGGGGGTACTGAAGCTTTCTTT
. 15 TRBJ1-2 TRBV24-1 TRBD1 CATRPTGQGAGGYTF TGTGCCACCAGGCCAACGGGACAGGGGGCTGGAGGCTACACCTTC
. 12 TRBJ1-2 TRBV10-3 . CAILQGTYGYTF TGTGCCATCTTACAGGGAACCTATGGCTACACCTTC
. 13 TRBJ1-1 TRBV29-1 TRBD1 CSVWDRGLTEAFF TGCAGCGTCTGGGACAGGGGGCTGACTGAAGCTTTCTTT
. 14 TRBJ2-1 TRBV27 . CASSLSGVDNEQFF TGTGCCAGCAGTTTATCAGGGGTTGACAATGAGCAGTTCTTC
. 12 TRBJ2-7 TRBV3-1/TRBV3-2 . CASSQVGNEQYF TGTGCCAGCAGCCAAGTCGGCAACGAGCAGTACTTC
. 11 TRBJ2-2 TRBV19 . CASSIYGELFF TGTGCCAGTAGTATATACGGGGAGCTGTTTTTT
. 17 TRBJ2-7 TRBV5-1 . CASSLGLSRQTSLEQYF TGCGCCAGCAGCTTGGGTCTATCGCGTCAGACCAGCCTGGAGCAGTACTTC
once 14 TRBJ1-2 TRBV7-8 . CASSLVGLSYGYTF TGTGCCAGCAGCTTAGTAGGGTTAAGCTATGGCTACACCTTC
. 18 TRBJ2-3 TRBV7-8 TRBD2 CASSPNVGLAGGTDTQYF TGTGCCAGCAGCCCCAACGTGGGACTAGCGGGAGGGACAGATACGCAGTATTTT
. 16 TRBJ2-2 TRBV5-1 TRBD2 CASSLLAEGVTGELFF TGCGCCAGCAGCTTACTAGCGGAGGGGGTCACCGGGGAGCTGTTTTTT
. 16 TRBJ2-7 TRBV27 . CASSPSTGESSYEQYF TGTGCCAGCAGCCCGTCCACGGGGGAGAGCTCCTACGAGCAGTACTTC
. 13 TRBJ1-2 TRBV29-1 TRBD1 CSGGTDSNYGYTF TGCAGCGGAGGGACAGATTCTAACTATGGCTACACCTTC
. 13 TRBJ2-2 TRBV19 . CASSETNTGELFF TGTGCCTCTAGCGAGACGAACACCGGGGAGCTGTTTTTT
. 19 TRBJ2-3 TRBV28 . CASFPETPRQASSTDTQYF TGTGCCAGCTTCCCAGAGACTCCGCGACAAGCCTCTAGCACAGATACGCAGTATTTT
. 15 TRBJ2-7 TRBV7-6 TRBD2 CASSRGLAGGYEQYF TGTGCCAGCAGCCGAGGACTAGCGGGAGGGTACGAGCAGTACTTC
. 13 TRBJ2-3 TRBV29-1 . CSGWTGQGGPQYF TGCAGCGGATGGACAGGGCAGGGGGGGCCGCAGTATTTT
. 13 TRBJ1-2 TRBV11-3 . CASRDRNGYGYTF TGTGCCAGCAGAGACAGGAATGGATATGGCTACACCTTC
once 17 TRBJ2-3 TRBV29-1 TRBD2 CSVEGWGREAFTDTQYF TGCAGCGTTGAAGGTTGGGGGCGGGAGGCCTTCACAGATACGCAGTATTTT
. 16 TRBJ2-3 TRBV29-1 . CSVEDQGRARTDTQYF TGCAGCGTTGAAGATCAAGGCAGGGCCCGCACAGATACGCAGTATTTT
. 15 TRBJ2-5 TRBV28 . CASSSRDTGRETQYF TGTGCCAGCAGTTCCCGGGACACTGGGCGAGAGACCCAGTACTTC
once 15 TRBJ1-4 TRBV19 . CASIYSGGPEEKLFF TGTGCCAGTATTTACTCGGGGGGCCCCGAAGAAAAACTGTTTTTT
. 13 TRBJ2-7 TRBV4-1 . CASSQSPGDEQYF TGCGCCAGCAGCCAGTCCCCGGGGGACGAGCAGTACTTC
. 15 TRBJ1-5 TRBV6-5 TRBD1 CASSRDRAGNQPQHF TGTGCCAGCAGCCGGGACAGGGCCGGCAATCAGCCCCAGCATTTT
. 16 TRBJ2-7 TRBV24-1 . CATGDSSVENGYEQYF TGTGCCACCGGTGATTCCAGCGTGGAAAACGGCTACGAGCAGTACTTC
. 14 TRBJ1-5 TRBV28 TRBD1 CASRDRVENQPQHF TGTGCCAGCAGGGACAGGGTGGAAAATCAGCCCCAGCATTTT
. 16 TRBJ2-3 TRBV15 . CATSRGIRAGEDTQYF TGTGCCACCAGCAGAGGTATCAGGGCGGGTGAAGATACGCAGTATTTT
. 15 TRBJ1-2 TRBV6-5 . CASTRDGVGSYGYTF TGTGCCAGCACTAGAGACGGCGTCGGCTCCTATGGCTACACCTTC
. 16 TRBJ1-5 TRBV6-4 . CASSDQGKEDNQPQHF TGTGCCAGCAGTGACCAGGGGAAGGAGGACAATCAGCCCCAGCATTTT
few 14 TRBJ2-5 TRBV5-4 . CASSLMGTQETQYF TGTGCCAGCAGCTTGATGGGGACCCAAGAGACCCAGTACTTC
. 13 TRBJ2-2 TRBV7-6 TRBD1 CASSWGTAGELFF TGTGCCAGCAGCTGGGGGACAGCCGGGGAGCTGTTTTTT
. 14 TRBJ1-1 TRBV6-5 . CASSYGTSNTEAFF TGTGCCAGCAGTTACGGGACATCGAACACTGAAGCTTTCTTT
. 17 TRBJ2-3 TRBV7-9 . CASSLGGGSQGTDTQYF TGTGCCAGCAGCTTAGGAGGGGGGAGCCAGGGCACAGATACGCAGTATTTT
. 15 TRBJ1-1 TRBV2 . CASRAYGGMNTEAFF TGTGCCAGCAGAGCTTATGGGGGAATGAACACTGAAGCTTTCTTT
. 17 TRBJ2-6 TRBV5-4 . CASSSLTASSGANVLTF TGTGCCAGCAGCTCTTTGACAGCTAGCTCTGGGGCCAACGTCCTGACTTTC
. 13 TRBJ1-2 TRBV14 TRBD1 CASTERTGHGYTF TGTGCCAGCACCGAACGGACAGGCCATGGCTACACCTTC
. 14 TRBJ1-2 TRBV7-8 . CASSLHRAWEGYTF TGTGCCAGCAGCTTACACAGGGCCTGGGAGGGCTACACCTTC